This is a list of T cell receptor beta chains from one sample in a study of CD8 T cells in Susac syndrome. From the immunoSEQ multiplex PCR reads, TCRdb called clonotypes with MiXCR, one entry per CDR3 protein. The table has 150,000 to 190,000 distinct CDR3 sequences, roughly 94% seen once. The sample taken for sequencing was CD8+ T cells from PBMCs. The origin of the receptors is a human donor with multiple sclerosis. The CDR3 runs from the conserved cysteine through the conserved F or W. D genes are given only for firm matches. The size entry is marked missing in some rows and otherwise reads once, few, many or a size class.

>TRBV9|NA|once|TRBJ1-1
CASSVVTGRDTEAFF
TGTGCCAGCAGCGTAGTAACAGGGCGGGATACTGAAGCTTTCTTT
>TRBV13|NA|NA|TRBJ1-1
CASSLQGLGTEAFF
TGTGCCAGCAGCTTACAGGGTTTGGGCACTGAAGCTTTCTTT
>TRBV20-1|TRBD1|NA|TRBJ2-7
CSARPGQGIYEQYF
TGCAGTGCTAGGCCGGGACAGGGGATCTACGAGCAGTACTTC
>TRBV7-9|TRBD1|NA|TRBJ2-7
CASSPAGGTGSYEQYF
TGTGCCAGCAGCCCCGCCGGGGGGACAGGGAGTTACGAGCAGTACTTC
>TRBV29-1|NA|NA|TRBJ2-1
CSVDLGEWYNEQFF
TGCAGCGTTGATCTGGGGGAGTGGTACAATGAGCAGTTCTTC
>TRBV11-2|NA|once|TRBJ2-1
CASSLAPRGEQFF
TGTGCCAGCAGCTTAGCCCCTCGGGGTGAGCAGTTCTTC
>TRBV7-6|TRBD1|NA|TRBJ1-1
CASSLGGQGANTEAFF
TGTGCCAGCAGCTTAGGTGGACAGGGGGCGAACACTGAAGCTTTCTTT
>TRBV20-1|NA|NA|TRBJ2-7
CSARGGLDHEQYF
TGCAGTGCTAGAGGAGGTCTAGACCACGAGCAGTACTTC
>TRBV6-2/TRBV6-3|NA|NA|TRBJ1-2
CASITNRQRGYGYTF
TGTGCCAGCATTACGAATAGGCAGCGCGGCTATGGCTACACCTTC
>TRBV6-2/TRBV6-3|TRBD2|NA|TRBJ2-1
CASSPGLALEQFF
TGTGCCAGCAGCCCGGGACTAGCGCTTGAGCAGTTCTTC
>TRBV7-9|NA|NA|TRBJ1-2
CASSLGQGPVNPNYGYTF
TGTGCCAGCAGTTTGGGGCAGGGGCCCGTGAACCCGAACTATGGCTACACCTTC
>TRBV20-1|NA|NA|TRBJ2-5
CSARDGRTARETQYF
TGCAGTGCTAGGGACGGACGGACAGCAAGGGAGACCCAGTACTTC
>TRBV27|TRBD1|NA|TRBJ1-2
CASSRGTVYGYTF
TGTGCCAGCAGTAGAGGGACAGTTTATGGCTACACCTTC
>TRBV15|NA|NA|TRBJ2-1
CATSRGEGTGSIYNEQFF
TGTGCCACCAGCAGGGGCGAAGGAACAGGGTCAATTTACAATGAGCAGTTCTTC
>TRBV3-1|NA|NA|TRBJ2-3
CASSQDRRGSTDTQYF
TGTGCCAGCAGCCAAGATCGGAGGGGGAGCACAGATACGCAGTATTTT
>TRBV28|NA|NA|TRBJ2-3
CASSRNRADTQYF
TGTGCCAGCAGCCGGAACAGGGCCGATACGCAGTATTTT
>TRBV3-1|NA|NA|TRBJ2-5
CASSQGGSIQETQYF
TGTGCCAGCAGCCAAGGGGGAAGTATCCAAGAGACCCAGTACTTC
>TRBV11-2|NA|NA|TRBJ2-7
CASSLSDTRYEQYF
TGTGCCAGCAGCTTATCGGACACCCGCTACGAGCAGTACTTC
>TRBV4-3|NA|once|TRBJ2-7
CASSQEVSHSYEQYF
TGCGCCAGCAGCCAAGAGGTGAGCCACTCCTACGAGCAGTACTTC
>TRBV30|NA|NA|TRBJ2-7
CAWGRLSYEQYF
TGTGCCTGGGGGCGGCTCTCCTACGAGCAGTACTTC
>TRBV19|NA|NA|TRBJ2-2
CASYRATGELFF
TGTGCCAGTTACAGGGCCACCGGGGAGCTGTTTTTT
>TRBV7-9|NA|NA|TRBJ1-5
CASSLLNQPQHF
TGTGCCAGCAGCTTACTTAATCAGCCCCAGCATTTT
>TRBV3-1|NA|NA|TRBJ1-1
CASSQLYEAFF
TGTGCCAGCAGCCAATTATACGAAGCTTTCTTT
>TRBV4-3|NA|NA|TRBJ2-7
CASSQAADYEQYF
TGCGCCAGCAGCCAAGCGGCGGATTACGAGCAGTACTTC
>TRBV28|NA|NA|TRBJ2-7
CASSLFREQYF
TGTGCCAGCAGTTTATTTCGAGAGCAGTACTTC
>TRBV30|TRBD2|NA|TRBJ2-3
CAWRGLAGASDTQYF
TGTGCCTGGAGGGGACTAGCGGGGGCGTCAGATACGCAGTATTTT
>TRBV2|TRBD1|NA|TRBJ1-6
CASSDRGTPLDGNSPLHF
TGTGCCAGCAGTGACAGGGGGACTCCCCTCGACGGTAATTCACCCCTCCACTTT